This T cell receptor beta chain was retrieved from a study of immune aging and cytomegalovirus after organ transplant (dated by TCRdb to the early 2020s). Looking at the study overall: All transplant recipients received three-drug immunosuppression with prednisone, tacrolimus, and mycophenolate.

CDR1 DFQATT and CDR2 SNEGSKA were looked up in the germline V gene (reference sequence). V loses 6 bases of germline sequence and J loses 2 bases, and the interval between the two ends is 14 bases. The CDR3 covers 13 residues, taking in both the cysteine and the phenylalanine. Kept here is only the CDR3 DNA, which spans 39 bases and is read in frame from base 1. This clonotype was picked up many times. The antigen it binds to is not known. Base qualities are not provided; no much larger clone lies one nucleotide away. Library preparation employed single-cell sequencing. Sequencing used an Illumina NovaSeq 6000. The BD Rhapsody Targeted mRNA and AbSeq Reagent Kit, in a microwell format, was used for cell capture and library preparation. The libraries included TCR, sample tags, AbSeq, and targeted mRNA drawn from the Human T-Cell Expression Panel together with custom TOX and TOX2 primers. Sequencing of the libraries was performed on an Illumina NovaSeq. In the paper's pipeline: The analysis covered about 10,000 cells in total, of which over 7,000 were CD8 T cells and 4494 were CD8 T cells with an identifiable TCR CDR3. The BD Rhapsody Targeted Analysis Pipeline, including V(D)J processing, was run on the Seven Bridges Genomics platform to process the raw data. Quality control, Sample Tag demultiplexing with Lex-BDSMK, clone identification with VDJ Explorer, and Seurat clustering were all done in SeqGeq 1.6.0. Clones comprising <1% of CD8 T cells were considered non-expanded; clones comprising >2.5% of the sample were considered clonal expansions. In-frame beta chains were kept once TCRdb had trimmed the public reads at Q25 with fastp and called clones with MiXCR. Each entry merges the rows of one CDR3 protein and shows their most common DNA and genes. It is TCRdb's table, rather than the study itself, that gives the V and J calls and clone size. The sample data list 20,000 or so distinct CDR3 sequences, and roughly a third of these were observed just once. The ten most abundant clones make up 25% to 30% of the sample.

What the research found in general, with its limitations: Aged-phenotype cells increased post-transplant regardless of clone size, earlier in large clones (days 200-264) than small clones, following viremia. TEMRA cells made up a larger share of large clones, and the seven largest clones (around 1,900 cells) gained aged and TEMRA cells while losing TCM cells. Because CD57 was not measured in the sequencing data, a conservative gene-based aging definition was used instead.

The sample's time point label, decoded: five sample-tagged time points from pre-transplant (day -1) to day 368 post-transplant, pooled. After thawing, PBMC were stimulated with a CMV IE-1 overlapping peptide library for approximately twelve hours, with no transport inhibitors added. After being thawed and rested overnight, the cells were stimulated in R10 medium along with CD28/CD49d costimulation. The IE-1 peptide library was composed of 15-amino-acid peptides with overlaps of 11 amino acids. Samples from each time point were barcoded using BD Single-Cell Multiplexing Kit Sample Tags, then pooled and stained with sorting antibodies plus oligo-conjugated anti-CD45RA. A BD FACSAria III was used to sort CMV-responsive CD8+CD137+ and CD4+CD154+ T cells at 4-way purity. EDTA vacutainers were used to collect blood, which was then processed with a Ficoll gradient within 1-24 hours.

The TCR was taken from a female donor who had a heart transplant and CMV viremia. The sample consisted of CMV peptide-activated CD4+ and CD8+ T cells sorted from blood, taken at five time points, pooled. The cell subset or site label for this specimen denotes: sorted CD8+CD137+ and CD4+CD154+ T cells after about 11 h CMV IE-1 peptide stimulation. The rearranged chain carries TRBV20-1 and TRBJ2-7; the best D guess is TRBD1, with 6 bases matching. The nucleotide sequence reads TGCAGTGCCAAAAACAGGGATACCTACGAGCAGTACTTC. Its protein reads: CSAKNRDTYEQYF.